This is a list of T cell receptor beta chains from one sample in a study of T-cell reconstitution after alpha-beta-depleted transplantation in children. One entry per CDR3 protein results from TCRdb running MiXCR on the PCR reads. The sample yields about 500,000 distinct CDR3 sequences, approximately 32% seen once. The sequences come from PBMCs from the stem cell graft donor, collected from the stem cell graft. The receptors stem from a human donor who donated a stem cell graft to a child with aplastic anemia. Each CDR3 is given with its conserved first and last residue. D genes are given only for firm matches. The listing skips clone size in some rows; elsewhere it reads once, few, many or a size class.

TRBJ2-7,NA,TRBV28,few,CASTLRGTYEQYF,TGTGCCAGCACCCTACGCGGCACCTACGAGCAGTACTTC
TRBJ1-1,TRBD1,TRBV15,few,CATSRDQTGSGRAFF,TGTGCCACCAGCAGAGATCAGACAGGGTCAGGTCGCGCTTTCTTT
TRBJ1-2,NA,TRBV9,NA,CASSVSQAQGYGYTF,TGTGCCAGCAGCGTTTCACAGGCCCAGGGCTATGGCTACACCTTC
TRBJ2-7,NA,TRBV30,NA,CAWSRGLHSYEQYF,TGTGCCTGGAGCAGGGGACTACATTCCTACGAGCAGTACTTC
TRBJ1-2,TRBD1,TRBV3-1,NA,CASSLWDRPYGYTF,TGTGCCAGCAGCCTATGGGACAGACCATATGGCTACACCTTC
TRBJ2-3,TRBD2,TRBV30,NA,CAWSVGLAGGTDTQYF,TGTGCCTGGAGTGTGGGACTAGCGGGAGGCACAGATACGCAGTATTTT
TRBJ2-3,TRBD2,TRBV7-9,NA,CASSLGSGLGTDTQYF,TGTGCCAGCAGCTTAGGATCGGGACTAGGAACAGATACGCAGTATTTT
TRBJ2-3,NA,TRBV9,NA,CASSVAVRGTDTQYF,TGTGCCAGCAGCGTAGCGGTGAGGGGGACAGATACGCAGTATTTT
TRBJ2-7,NA,TRBV30,NA,CAWAPFASYEQYF,TGTGCCTGGGCCCCCTTCGCTTCCTACGAGCAGTACTTC
TRBJ1-3,NA,TRBV7-9,few,CASVSGSGNTIYF,TGTGCCAGCGTCTCGGGGTCTGGAAACACCATATATTTT
TRBJ2-5,NA,TRBV5-6,few,CASSLEAEETQYF,TGTGCCAGCAGCTTGGAGGCGGAAGAGACCCAGTACTTC
TRBJ1-2,NA,TRBV6-5,few,CASKGGSGGYTF,TGTGCCAGTAAGGGGGGCTCCGGGGGCTACACCTTC
TRBJ1-2,NA,TRBV5-1,NA,CASSLGSLGNGYTF,TGCGCCAGCAGCTTGGGCTCCCTAGGTAATGGCTACACCTTC
TRBJ2-1,TRBD2,TRBV12-3/TRBV12-4,NA,CASSLTQGGWNEQFF,TGTGCCAGCAGTTTGACTCAGGGAGGGTGGAATGAGCAGTTCTTC
TRBJ1-5,NA,TRBV19,NA,CASSRGWGQHQPQHF,TGTGCCAGTAGTCGAGGATGGGGGCAACATCAGCCCCAGCATTTT
TRBJ2-1,NA,TRBV5-1,NA,CASSLVSGFNNEQFF,TGCGCCAGCAGCTTGGTTTCGGGGTTCAACAATGAGCAGTTCTTC
TRBJ1-1,NA,TRBV6-1,few,CASIRSLAGTKDTEAFF,TGTGCCAGCATTCGGTCCTTGGCAGGGACTAAGGACACTGAAGCTTTCTTT
TRBJ1-1,NA,TRBV7-2,NA,CASSLDPGQAFF,TGTGCCAGCAGCTTAGACCCGGGGCAAGCTTTCTTT
TRBJ1-5,TRBD1,TRBV27,NA,CASSERDRVNSNQPQHF,TGTGCCAGCAGTGAGAGGGACAGGGTGAATAGCAATCAGCCCCAGCATTTT
TRBJ1-1,NA,TRBV7-9,many,CASSLRDGTEAFF,TGTGCCAGCAGCTTAAGGGACGGCACTGAAGCTTTCTTT
TRBJ2-1,NA,TRBV20-1,NA,CSELSYNEQFF,TGCAGTGAACTTTCCTACAATGAGCAGTTCTTC
TRBJ1-1,NA,TRBV7-2,once,CASSGVAASGTEAFF,TGTGCCAGCAGCGGGGTCGCCGCGTCTGGGACTGAAGCTTTCTTT
TRBJ2-7,NA,TRBV7-7,many,CASSSDRNHEQYF,TGTGCCAGCAGCTCAGATAGAAACCACGAGCAGTACTTC
TRBJ1-2,NA,TRBV20-1,NA,CSAPRRDNYGYTF,TGCAGTGCTCCCCGCCGGGATAACTATGGCTACACCTTC
TRBJ2-1,NA,TRBV15,NA,CATSRDRWDSEQFF,TGTGCCACCAGCAGAGATCGTTGGGATTCTGAGCAGTTCTTC
TRBJ2-6,NA,TRBV19,NA,CASSIKGSGANVLTF,TGTGCCAGTAGTATTAAGGGCTCTGGGGCCAACGTCCTGACTTTC
TRBJ2-6,NA,TRBV12-3/TRBV12-4,NA,CASREGIHSGANVLTF,TGTGCCAGCAGAGAAGGTATTCACTCTGGGGCCAACGTCCTGACTTTC
TRBJ1-2,NA,TRBV18,NA,CASSPAAAYGYTF,TGTGCCAGCTCACCCGCGGCCGCCTATGGCTACACCTTC
TRBJ1-1,TRBD1,TRBV27,few,CASSFHRGEAFF,TGTGCCAGCAGTTTTCACAGGGGTGAAGCTTTCTTT
TRBJ2-5,NA,TRBV5-5,few,CASSFLGGGEETQYF,TGTGCCAGCAGCTTCTTGGGGGGGGGCGAAGAGACCCAGTACTTC
TRBJ2-3,NA,TRBV12-3/TRBV12-4,NA,CASSPNALDTQYF,TGTGCCAGCAGTCCTAATGCCCTGGATACGCAGTATTTT
TRBJ2-3,NA,TRBV18,few,CASSPFPQKDYTDTQYF,TGTGCCAGCTCACCATTCCCCCAGAAGGACTACACAGATACGCAGTATTTT
TRBJ1-2,NA,TRBV5-1,NA,CASSPVGRPHGYTF,TGCGCCAGCAGCCCAGTGGGACGTCCTCATGGCTACACCTTC
TRBJ2-1,TRBD2,TRBV4-3,NA,CASSQEGLAGAGYNEQFF,TGCGCCAGCAGCCAAGAGGGGCTAGCGGGAGCTGGGTACAATGAGCAGTTCTTC
TRBJ1-1,TRBD1,TRBV12-3/TRBV12-4,few,CASSLARGQGKTEAFF,TGTGCCAGCAGTTTAGCGCGGGGACAGGGGAAGACTGAAGCTTTCTTT
TRBJ2-7,NA,TRBV4-3,few,CASSPIVRGGASYEQYF,TGCGCCAGCAGTCCAATCGTCCGCGGGGGCGCATCCTACGAGCAGTACTTC
TRBJ1-3,NA,TRBV12-3/TRBV12-4,NA,CASSRTGRSGNTIYF,TGTGCCAGCAGCCGAACAGGTCGCTCTGGAAACACCATATATTTT
TRBJ2-3,NA,TRBV7-9,once,CASSLGSGATDTQYF,TGTGCCAGCAGCCTGGGTTCGGGAGCCACAGATACGCAGTATTTT
TRBJ1-5,TRBD1,TRBV18,NA,CASSPGQDLNQPQHF,TGTGCCAGCTCGCCAGGACAGGATTTGAATCAGCCCCAGCATTTT
TRBJ2-1,TRBD2,TRBV11-2,NA,CASSRFSGTSRSNEQFF,TGTGCCAGCAGCCGTTTTTCCGGGACTAGCCGGAGCAATGAGCAGTTCTTC
TRBJ1-1,NA,TRBV21-1,NA,CASSAPWGGDGNTEAFF,TGTGCCAGCAGCGCTCCCTGGGGAGGGGACGGGAACACTGAAGCTTTCTTT
TRBJ2-2,NA,TRBV7-2,NA,CASSLRGGNPPGELFF,TGTGCCAGCAGCTTAAGGGGCGGGAACCCACCCGGGGAGCTGTTTTTT
TRBJ2-6,TRBD2,TRBV11-2,few,CASSLRQGTSSGANVLTF,TGTGCCAGCAGCTTAAGACAAGGGACTAGCTCTGGGGCCAACGTCCTGACTTTC
TRBJ1-6,TRBD1,TRBV28,NA,CASSSPGTGYSPLHF,TGTGCCAGCAGTTCCCCCGGGACAGGTTATTCACCCCTCCACTTT
TRBJ1-5,NA,TRBV5-1,once,CASSSGGGGQPQHF,TGCGCCAGCAGCTCGGGCGGGGGGGGTCAGCCCCAGCATTTT
TRBJ1-1,NA,TRBV29-1,NA,CSVEAGRRGANTEAFF,TGCAGCGTTGAAGCTGGTCGCCGGGGGGCGAACACTGAAGCTTTCTTT
TRBJ2-3,NA,TRBV5-1,few,CASSLDQGGTQYF,TGCGCCAGCAGCTTGGACCAGGGGGGGACGCAGTATTTT
TRBJ1-1,NA,TRBV12-3/TRBV12-4,few,CASSFSPGQRAFF,TGTGCCAGCAGCTTCTCCCCGGGACAAAGAGCTTTCTTT
TRBJ2-1,TRBD2,TRBV11-2,NA,CASSAPIPLAGGYNEQFF,TGTGCCAGCAGCGCCCCCATCCCTCTAGCGGGAGGTTACAATGAGCAGTTCTTC